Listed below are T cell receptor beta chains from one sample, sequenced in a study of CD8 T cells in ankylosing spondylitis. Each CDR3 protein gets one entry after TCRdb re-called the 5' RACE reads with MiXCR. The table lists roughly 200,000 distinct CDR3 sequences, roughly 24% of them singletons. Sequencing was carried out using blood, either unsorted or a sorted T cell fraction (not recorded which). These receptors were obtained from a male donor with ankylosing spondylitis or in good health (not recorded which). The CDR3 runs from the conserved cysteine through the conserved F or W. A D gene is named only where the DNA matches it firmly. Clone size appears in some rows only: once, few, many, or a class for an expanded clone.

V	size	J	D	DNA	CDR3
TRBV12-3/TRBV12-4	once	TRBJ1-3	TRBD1	TGTGCCAGCAGTTTCCAGGGGGCATACACCATATATTTT	CASSFQGAYTIYF
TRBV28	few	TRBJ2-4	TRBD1	TGTGCCAGCAGTTTAGAGGGGGCGGCCAAAAACATTCAGTACTTC	CASSLEGAAKNIQYF
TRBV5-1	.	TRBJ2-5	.	TGCGCCAGCAGCTTGGCCTCATGGAGAGAGACCCAGTACTTC	CASSLASWRETQYF
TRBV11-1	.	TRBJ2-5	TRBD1	TGTGCCAGCAGCTTGATCCCCAGGGGGCGCTTCGGAGGGACCCAGTACTTC	CASSLIPRGRFGGTQYF
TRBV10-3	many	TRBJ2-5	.	TGTGCCATCAGTGAGTCTACAGGAGAGACCCAGTACTTC	CAISESTGETQYF
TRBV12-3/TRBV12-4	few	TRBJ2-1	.	TGTGCCAGCACGGAGGGCAATGAGCAGTTCTTC	CASTEGNEQFF
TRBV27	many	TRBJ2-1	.	TGTGCCAGCAGTCCCGGGACCCTCTACAATGAGCAGTTCTTC	CASSPGTLYNEQFF
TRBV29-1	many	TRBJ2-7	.	TGCAGCGCCAAGGACGGCACGGGGCAGTACTTC	CSAKDGTGQYF
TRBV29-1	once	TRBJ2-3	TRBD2	TGCAGCGTTGAAGATCGACTAGCGGGAGCTGCAGATACGCAGTATTTT	CSVEDRLAGAADTQYF
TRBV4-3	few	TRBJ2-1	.	TGCGCCAGCAGCCAAGCTGCGGGAAACTCCTACAATGAGCAGTTCTTC	CASSQAAGNSYNEQFF
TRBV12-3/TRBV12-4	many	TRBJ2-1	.	TGTGCCAGCAGACAAACTTTCATTTGGGAAGACAATGAGCAGTTCTTC	CASRQTFIWEDNEQFF
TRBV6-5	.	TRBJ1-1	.	TGTGCCAGCAGTTGGTCGGTGATGAACACTGAAGCTTTCTTT	CASSWSVMNTEAFF
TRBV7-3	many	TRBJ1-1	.	TGTGCCAGCAGCTTAGATAGGGAGGCTGAAGCTTTCTTT	CASSLDREAEAFF
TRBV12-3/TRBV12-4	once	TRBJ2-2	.	TGTGCCAGCAGCCCGACAGTGAACACCGGGGAGCTGTTTTTT	CASSPTVNTGELFF
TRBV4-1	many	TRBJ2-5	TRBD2	TGCGCCAGCAGCCAAGAGAGGGGCCTAGCGGGGGAAGAGACCCAGTACTTC	CASSQERGLAGEETQYF
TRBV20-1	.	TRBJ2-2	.	TGCAGTGCTGCACGCTCTTCGTTCGGCTCAGAAGGGAGGACCGGGGAGCTGTTTTTT	CSAARSSFGSEGRTGELFF
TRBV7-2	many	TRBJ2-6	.	TGTGCCAGCAGCATCTCTGGGGCCAACGTCCTGACTTTC	CASSISGANVLTF
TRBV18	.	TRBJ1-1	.	TGTGCCAGCACCTCCGGTACGGGGAACACTGAAGCTTTCTTT	CASTSGTGNTEAFF
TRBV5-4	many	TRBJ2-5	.	TGTGCCAGCAGCTTGGGGCTTGGGAACCAAGAGACCCAGTACTTC	CASSLGLGNQETQYF
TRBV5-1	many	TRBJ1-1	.	TGCGCCAGCAGCACCGCGAGTGGCACTGAAGCTTTCTTT	CASSTASGTEAFF
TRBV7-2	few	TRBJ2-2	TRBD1	TGTGCCAGCAGGTTCCGGGACAGGGCGAACACCGGGGAGCTGTTTTTT	CASRFRDRANTGELFF
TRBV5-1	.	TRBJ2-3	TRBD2	TGCGCCAGCAGCGAGGGGGCTAGCGGGAGTCGTGGCACAGATACGCAGTATTTT	CASSEGASGSRGTDTQYF
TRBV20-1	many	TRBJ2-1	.	TGCAGTGCTAGAGCCGGGACTCACAATGAGCAGTTCTTC	CSARAGTHNEQFF
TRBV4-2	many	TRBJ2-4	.	TGTGCCAGCAGCCAAGAGAAGGCGGGCAGGGTTGCCAAAAACATTCAGTACTTC	CASSQEKAGRVAKNIQYF
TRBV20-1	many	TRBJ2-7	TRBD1	TGCAGTGCTAGAGATTGGTCTGGGACAGGGGGCGAGCAGTACTTC	CSARDWSGTGGEQYF
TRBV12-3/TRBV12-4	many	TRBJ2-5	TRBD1	TGTGCCAGCAGGACAGGGTTCGAGACCCAGTACTTC	CASRTGFETQYF